This T cell receptor beta chain is drawn from a study of blood T cells in healthy people across ages. Findings of the study overall: Across the age range, TCR beta diversity per million T cells fell in a roughly linear way.

This clonotype was found a few times. Its specificity is unknown. A J-beta primer mix and a sample-barcoded 5' primer were used in a second PCR of roughly 7 to 12 cycles. Every individual sample yielded 2.5 million or more paired-end reads (each containing CDR3). From the 5' RACE reads, TCRdb called clonotypes with MiXCR, one entry per CDR3 protein. This sample has approximately 760,000 distinct CDR3 sequences, with 25% found just once. Trimming pared 4 bases from V and 1 base from J, leaving 7 bases between. Germline CDR1 is LGHNT and CDR2 is FRNRAP. This CDR3 has 13 amino acids. This same sample was also taken into another study, of T cells of mothers and their children. From that report: Every mother produced more than 9.5 million TCR beta CDR3 reads, whereas every child provided several million. Thymic selection shapes TCR recombination output similarly in related and unrelated pairs.

The chain uses TRBV12-5 and TRBJ1-1; D is unresolved. The TCR sequence derives from a boy between 10 and 17 years old in good health. Sample: blood. The chain's CDR3 is CASGSPTNTEAFF. The CDR3 nucleotides read TGTGCTAGTGGTTCGCCTACGAACACTGAAGCTTTCTTT. Filled out from reference TRBV12-5 and TRBJ1-1, the complete variable domain reads DARVTQTPRHKVTEMGQEVTMRCQPILGHNTVFWYRQTMMQGLELLAYFRNRAPLDDSGMPKDRFSAEMPDATLATLKIQPSEPRDSAVYFCASGSPTNTEAFFGQGTRLTVV.